This T cell receptor (beta chain) was captured in a study of blood T cell repertoires in COVID-19 (dated by TCRdb to about 2020). Study-level background: Collaborator samples came from the United States, Italy and Spain and covered acute and convalescent phases of COVID-19. The dataset comprised deeply sampled blood TCRbeta repertoires from subjects exposed to, actively infected with, or recovered from COVID-19. The material from the prospective study consisted of cDNA or gDNA derived from T cells, B-cell-depleted T cells, or PBMCs. A freely available public database, intended as a resource for researchers studying the immune response to SARS-CoV-2, is where the repertoires were released. The samples were drawn from two sources: the first 160 participants of the ongoing ImmuneRACE study, and over 950 subjects contributed by 6 global collaborators. Nearly every sample came with metadata listing a de-identified subject ID, COVID-19 status, age in years and sex. Where available, HLA class I and class II types were taken from metadata supplied by the sample provider and were not determined by assay-based typing.

Participants in the prospective study were aged about 18 to 95 years, lived in some 24 United States geographic areas, and enrolled through a virtual design. In the prospective study, participants were assigned to cohorts based on the clinical history participants reported in a screening survey and a study questionnaire. For ImmuneRACE Cohort 3, a participant was defined as recovered based on two consecutive negative NP/OP PCR tests, clearance by a healthcare professional, or resolution of symptoms. Each participant in the prospective study had whole blood, serum and a nasopharyngeal or oropharyngeal swab collected by mobile phlebotomists. Additional blood draws and questionnaires over a 2-month period could optionally be provided by prospective study participants. Before DNA extraction, prospective study blood samples were shipped either frozen or at room temperature. The paper as a whole reports these results and caveats: Clinical and demographic metadata were provided uncurated, with the amount varying by source and participant.

As concerns this clone: Its antigen is unknown. The input lacks base qualities; no much larger clone sits a single base away.

TCRbeta CDR3 regions were amplified from genomic DNA by means of the immunoSEQ Assay, a bias-controlled multiplex PCR. On the study's bioinformatics: Nucleated cell counts per sample were estimated from amplification of reference gene primers within the assay. To quantify the absolute abundance of each unique TCRbeta CDR3 rearrangement, sequence reads were collapsed and filtered. For each sample, productive Simpson clonality was calculated as the square root of Simpson's diversity index across productive rearrangements. Not all clones reach the TCRdb copy of this immuneACCESS table, which keeps in-frame sequences only. Checked studies attribute under half of the gap to unresolved V genes and leave the rest unexplained. That table furnishes V, J and clone size, whereas the DNA furnished D and trimming. For this sample the table gives around 300,000 clones, of which 87% were detected only once. The ten top clones hold approximately 5.7% of the sample.

There are 15 amino acids in the CDR3, from cysteine to phenylalanine inclusive. The sequence is cut down to CDR3 DNA, 45 bases in frame from base 1. Clipping removes 3 bases from V and 6 bases from J, with 7 as the unmatched junction base count. The germline V gene specifies SGHTA as CDR1 and FQGNSA as CDR2. Sequencing was done on a sample of PBMCs or T cells enriched from blood (not recorded which). This TCR derives from a woman between 40 and 50 years old who had recovered from COVID-19. Rearrangement joined TRBV7-2 to TRBJ2-1, and 8 bases in between align with TRBD2. The CDR3 in this case is CASSFARTSFNEQFF. The sequenced DNA is TGTGCCAGCAGCTTTGCCCGGACTAGCTTCAATGAGCAGTTCTTC. Beyond the CDR3, the reference TRBV7-2 and TRBJ2-1 genes provide the residues; the full variable domain reads: GAGVSQSPSNKVTEKGKDVELRCDPISGHTALYWYRQSLGQGLEFLIYFQGNSAPDKSGLPSDRFSAERTGGSVSTLTIQRTQQEDSAVYLCASSFARTSFNEQFFGPGTRLTVL.